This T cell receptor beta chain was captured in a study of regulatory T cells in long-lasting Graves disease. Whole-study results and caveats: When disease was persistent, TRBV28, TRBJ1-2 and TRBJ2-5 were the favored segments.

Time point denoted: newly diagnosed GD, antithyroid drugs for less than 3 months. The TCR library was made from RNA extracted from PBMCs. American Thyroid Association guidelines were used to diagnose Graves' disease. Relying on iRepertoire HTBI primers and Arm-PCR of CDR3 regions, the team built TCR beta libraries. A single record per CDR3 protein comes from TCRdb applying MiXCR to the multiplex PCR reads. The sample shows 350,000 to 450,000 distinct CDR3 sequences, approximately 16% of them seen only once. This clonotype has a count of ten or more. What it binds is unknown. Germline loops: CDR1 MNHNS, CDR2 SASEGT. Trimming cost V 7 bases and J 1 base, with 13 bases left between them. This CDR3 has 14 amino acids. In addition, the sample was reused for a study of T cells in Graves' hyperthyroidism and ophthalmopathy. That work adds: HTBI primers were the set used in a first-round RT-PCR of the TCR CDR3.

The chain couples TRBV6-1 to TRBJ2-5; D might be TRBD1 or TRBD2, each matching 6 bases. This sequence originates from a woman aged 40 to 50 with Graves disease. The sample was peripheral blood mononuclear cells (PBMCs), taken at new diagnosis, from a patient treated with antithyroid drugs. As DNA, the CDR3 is TGTGCCAGCATGCCAGGGGAGGCCCAAGAGACCCAGTACTTC. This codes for CASMPGEAQETQYF.